The 25 T cell receptor beta chains presented below share a single source sample, sequenced in a study of shared clonotypes between healthy human individuals. Positively selected for CCR7, the CD45RO-negative cells used as naive CD8 cells excluded terminally differentiated effector memory CD45RA+ cells. Here immunoSEQ multiplex PCR was the method, and the copy in TCRdb shows in-frame clones only, minus some. The table includes about 600,000 clones, roughly 95% detected once. Sample: naive CD8+ T cells sorted from blood. Every receptor here comes from a woman under 40 in good health.

The chain couples TRBV7-9 to TRBJ2-1; maybe TRBD2 (5 bases). The CDR3 totals 16 residues. With 3 bases removed from V and 2 bases from J, the gap between germline ends came to 14 bases. The germline CDR1 and CDR2 sequences are SEHNR and FQNEAQ (reference sequence). CDR3 sequence (DNA): TGTGCCAGCAGCTTTATAGCGTCCCAAGCCTACAATGAGCAGTTCTTC. Amino acids: CASSFIASQAYNEQFF. Supplemented by reference TRBV7-9 and TRBJ2-1, the full variable domain reads DTGVSQNPRHKITKRGQNVTFRCDPISEHNRLYWYRQTLGQGPEFLTYFQNEAQLEKSRLLSDRFSAERPKGSFSTLEIQRTEQGDSAMYLCASSFIASQAYNEQFFGPGTRLTVL.

As regards this clone: Other DNA sequences from this sample encode an identical CDR3 as well. The chain has TRBV27 and TRBJ1-2; TRBD1 might be the D (5 bases). The germline CDR1 and CDR2 sequences are MNHEY and SMNVEV (reference sequence). The V gene lost 2 bases and the J gene lost 0 bases, with 7 bases spanning the gap. The CDR3 covers 14 residues. CDR3 DNA sequence: TGTGCCAGCAGTTTAACAGGAGCTAACTATGGCTACACCTTC. Amino acids: CASSLTGANYGYTF.

The rearrangement links TRBV28 to TRBJ1-5; D unclear. The CDR3 loop spans 15 amino acids. CDR1 is MDHEN, CDR2 SYDVKM, per germline. Trimming left V 3 bases short and J 0 bases short, with 9 bases between. CDR3 nucleotide sequence: TGTGCCAGCAGTTTGACCGGGAATAGCAATCAGCCCCAGCATTTT. Its translation is CASSLTGNSNQPQHF.

V and J are TRBV6-6 and TRBJ2-7; 8 nucleotides align to TRBD1. The CDR3 is 15 amino acids. CDR1 is MNHNY, CDR2 SVGAGI, per germline (reference sequence). Losses at the gene ends were 1 base for V and 6 bases for J; bases not matched to a gene: 8. For the CDR3, the DNA is TGTGCCAGCAGTTACTATCCGGACAGGGCTGGCGAGCAGTACTTC. Protein: CASSYYPDRAGEQYF.

The V call is TRBV13, the J call TRBJ2-7; 9 positions match TRBD1. CDR3 length: 21 amino acids. The J segment lost 4 bases and the V segment lost 3 bases, leaving 25 bases of the junction unmatched. Germline V gives CDR1 PRHDT, CDR2 FYEKMQ (reference sequence). The CDR3 region has the DNA TGTGCCAGCAGCTTTACCGGGACAGGGTTCGAGCAGTACCTCCCCCATTACGAGCAGTACTTC. It codes for CASSFTGTGFEQYLPHYEQYF.

The rearrangement joins TRBV27 to TRBJ2-7; D is perhaps TRBD2 (6 bases). CDR3 length: 14 amino acids. Germline V gene data show CDR1 as MNHEY and CDR2 as SMNVEV (reference sequence). Deletions cut 3 bases from V and 3 bases from J, with 12 bases between. For the CDR3, the DNA is TGTGCCAGCAGTTTTCTGGGAGGCAACTACGAGCAGTACTTC. It codes for CASSFLGGNYEQYF.

This clone was counted a single time. The junction departs from the called germline gene at one end, perhaps through a read error. The gene calls are TRBV2 and TRBJ2-7; 9 bases line up with TRBD2. This CDR3 has 16 amino acids. The germline CDR1 and CDR2 sequences are SNHLY and FYNNEI. The CDR3 loop reads CASQFSGRESSYELYF. The DNA of the CDR3 is TGTGCCAGCCAATTTAGCGGGAGAGAGAGCTCCTACGAGCTGTACTTC.

This clone was observed a handful of times. The CDR3 DNA reads TGCGCCAGCCCGTGGACCATATATTTT. Protein sequence: CASPWTIYF. The chain has TRBV5-1 and TRBJ1-3, with D uncertain. Germline lookup yields CDR1 SGHRS and CDR2 YFSETQ. V lost 7 bases, J lost 10 bases, and 6 bases lay in between. This CDR3 has 9 amino acids.

This chain connects TRBV4-1 to TRBJ2-7, with 12 bases that match TRBD2. V trimming: 3 bases; J trimming: 4 bases; junction bases outside the gene matches: 7. CDR1 is MGHRA, CDR2 YSYEKL, per germline. This CDR3 has 16 amino acids. The CDR3: CASSQTGLAGYYEQYF. CDR3 coding DNA: TGCGCCAGCAGCCAGACCGGACTAGCGGGATATTACGAGCAGTACTTC.

The J gene is TRBJ2-7, the V gene TRBV29-1, with a possible D match to TRBD2 (5 bases). Between the trimmed V and J ends, which lost 6 bases and 5 bases, there was a span of 17 bases. The CDR3 runs to 13 residues. The germline V gene has CDR1 SQVTM and CDR2 ANQGSEA. The chain's CDR3 is CSVEGRRGDEQYF. In DNA form, the CDR3 reads TGCAGCGTCGAGGGCCGCCGCGGAGACGAGCAGTACTTC.

The V call is TRBV7-9, the J call TRBJ1-1, with D maybe TRBD1 (5 bases). CDR1 and CDR2 (germline): SEHNR, FQNEAQ (reference sequence). This CDR3 comprises 12 residues. Trimming cost V 5 bases and J 4 bases, with 8 bases left between them. The CDR3 protein is CASSTDSTEAFF. The CDR3 DNA follows: TGTGCCAGCAGCACCGACAGCACTGAAGCTTTCTTT.

On this clone: This same CDR3 is encoded by further DNA sequences in the sample. This rearrangement joins TRBV27 to TRBJ2-7; TRBD2 matches at 14 bases. The CDR3 runs to 15 residues. Germline CDR1 is MNHEY and CDR2 is SMNVEV (reference sequence). V was clipped by 5 bases and J by 5 bases; unmatched bases: 5. The CDR3 loop reads CASSPGTSGRNEQYF. The CDR3 DNA reads as TGTGCCAGCAGTCCCGGGACTAGCGGGAGAAACGAGCAGTACTTC.

The chain links TRBV27 to TRBJ1-2; 7 positions agree with TRBD1. The CDR3 runs to 17 residues. Per germline, CDR1 MNHEY and CDR2 SMNVEV (reference sequence). J lost 4 bases, V lost 0 bases, and 11 bases had no gene match. DNA for the CDR3: TGTGCCAGCAGTTTATCCCCTCAGGGGGGTCGTAGCTATGGCTACACCTTC. Protein product: CASSLSPQGGRSYGYTF.

Of note for this clone: This sample also contains other DNA sequences that code for the same CDR3. The chain recombines TRBV5-4 with TRBJ1-2; TRBD1 is a possible D gene (5 bases). The germline CDR1 and CDR2 sequences are SGHNT and YYREEE (reference sequence). The ends were cut back, 4 bases at V and 7 bases at J, with 8 bases in the middle. This CDR3 has 11 amino acids. CDR3 sequence: CASSKGAGYTF. The CDR3 DNA follows: TGTGCCAGCAGCAAAGGGGCTGGCTACACCTTC. The whole variable domain, remainder taken from reference TRBV5-4 and TRBJ1-2, is ETGVTQSPTHLIKTRGQQVTLRCSSQSGHNTVSWYQQALGQGPQFIFQYYREEENGRGNFPPRFSGLQFPNYSSELNVNALELDDSALYLCASSKGAGYTFGSGTRLTVV.

The genes are TRBV5-1 and TRBJ2-2, with D unclear. Trimming stripped 6 bases from V and 5 bases from J, with 14 bases between. The CDR3 spans 14 residues. Germline V gene data show CDR1 as SGHRS and CDR2 as YFSETQ. CDR3 protein: CASTEYLRTGELFF. The CDR3 DNA is TGCGCCAGCACCGAGTATCTGCGGACCGGGGAGCTGTTTTTT.

The chain couples TRBV27 to TRBJ2-7; 10 nucleotides agree with TRBD1. In germline, CDR1 is MNHEY, CDR2 SMNVEV (reference sequence). J was trimmed by 1 base and V by 3 bases; bases with no gene match: 0. The CDR3 has 14 residues. Written as DNA, the CDR3 is TGTGCCAGCAGTTTGGACAGGGGGTCCTACGAGCAGTACTTC. It specifies CASSLDRGSYEQYF.

This sequence joins TRBV29-1 and TRBJ2-1; no clear D gene. From germline, CDR1 is SQVTM and CDR2 ANQGSEA. V gave up 3 bases and J gave up 0 bases, with 12 bases separating them. CDR3 length: 15 residues. This CDR3 reads CSVDQPMSSYNEQFF. The CDR3 DNA follows: TGCAGCGTTGACCAACCAATGAGCTCCTACAATGAGCAGTTCTTC.

J is TRBJ2-1 and V is TRBV5-1; the D call may be TRBD1 or TRBD2 (5 bases each). The V and J ends lost 5 bases and 5 bases respectively, with 29 bases between them. The CDR3 totals 19 residues. CDR1 is SGHRS and CDR2 is YFSETQ in the germline V gene. The chain's CDR3 is CASSSAPRGRDERNNEQFF. CDR3 nucleotide sequence: TGCGCCAGCAGTAGTGCCCCACGGGGTCGGGACGAAAGAAACAATGAGCAGTTCTTC.

V and J are TRBV5-1 and TRBJ2-1; 9 bases agree with TRBD1. The V gene end was trimmed by 4 bases and the J gene end by 7 bases; junction bases not matched to a gene: 3. In germline, CDR1 is SGHRS, CDR2 YFSETQ. The length of the CDR3 is 13 residues. Here the CDR3 reads CASSKGQGNEQFF. The CDR3 nucleotides are TGCGCCAGCAGCAAGGGACAGGGTAATGAGCAGTTCTTC.

This chain uses TRBV9 with TRBJ2-5; tentatively, D is TRBD1 (5 bases). The germline gives CDR1 SGDLS, CDR2 YYNGEE. The CDR3 extends over 18 amino acids. V dropped 0 bases and J dropped 2 bases, with 20 bases sitting between them. CDR3 region: CASSVGFVSSRVQETQYF. Here the CDR3 DNA reads TGTGCCAGCAGCGTAGGTTTCGTTAGTAGCAGGGTACAAGAGACCCAGTACTTC. Using reference TRBV9 and TRBJ2-5 for the parts outside the CDR3, the full variable domain is DSGVTQTPKHLITATGQRVTLRCSPRSGDLSVYWYQQSLDQGLQFLIQYYNGEERAKGNILERFSAQQFPDLHSELNLSSLELGDSALYFCASSVGFVSSRVQETQYFGPGTRLLVL.

Comment on this clone: Other DNA sequences of this sample code for an identical CDR3. The J gene is TRBJ2-3, the V gene TRBV5-6, with no clear D. V shed 1 base and J shed 3 bases, with 0 bases lying between them. The CDR3 length is 11 residues. The germline gives CDR1 SGHDT, CDR2 YYEEEE. This chain's CDR3 is CASSLTDTQYF. CDR3 in DNA: TGTGCCAGCAGCTTGACAGATACGCAGTATTTT.

This clone was recorded a few times. The chain combines TRBV28 with TRBJ1-2; possible D gene TRBD1, 5 bases. This CDR3 spans 13 amino acids. Germline-derived CDR1 and CDR2 are MDHEN and SYDVKM. V was trimmed by 5 bases and J by 8 bases, leaving 15 bases between them. The CDR3 coding sequence is TGTGCCAGCAGTCCCTCGGTGGGGGTCGGCTACACCTTC. This sequence encodes CASSPSVGVGYTF.

The chain is built from TRBV6-5 and TRBJ2-3, with D uncertain. The CDR3 is 15 residues long. Germline lookup yields CDR1 MNHEY and CDR2 SVGAGI. Trimming took off 2 bases at V and 0 bases at J, with 9 bases between the two ends. The CDR3 sequence is CASSYGPRSTDTQYF. CDR3 nucleotides: TGTGCCAGCAGTTACGGGCCGAGAAGCACAGATACGCAGTATTTT.

The chain employs TRBV19 and TRBJ2-6; a possible D gene is TRBD1 (5 bases). Germline V CDR1 and CDR2: LNHDA, SQIVND (reference sequence). Trimming pared 2 bases from V and 0 bases from J, leaving 11 bases between. This CDR3 region has 17 residues. The DNA for the CDR3 is TGTGCCAGTAGTATATCCACAGGCCTCTCTGGGGCCAACGTCCTGACTTTC. Its translation: CASSISTGLSGANVLTF.

The chain joins TRBV10-3 to TRBJ1-2; D remains unclear. The CDR3 extends over 13 amino acids. The germline gives CDR1 ENHRY, CDR2 SYGVKD. Trimming cost V 3 bases and J 5 bases, with 10 bases left between them. The CDR3 nucleotides are TGTGCCATCAGTGAAAATTTAGATTATGGCTACACCTTC. It specifies CAISENLDYGYTF.